This T cell receptor beta chain was captured in a study of cytomegalovirus exposure and HLA in healthy donors. Whole-study findings and limits: The study carried out a later analysis of TCR beta sequences. It associated approximately 15,000 of them with specific HLA alleles at a false discovery rate of 0.05.

The PCR employed 60 Vbeta primers together with 13 Jbeta primers. Some clones are missing from TCRdb's copy, which holds only in-frame ones; the method was immunoSEQ multiplex PCR. The data contain some 200,000 clones, around 83% of them singletons. Germline V lookup: CDR1 MNHEY, CDR2 SVGAGI. The germline V and J ends were trimmed by 6 bases and 4 bases, with 12 bases remaining between them. The CDR3 has 13 residues. In its sample, this clone was seen a few times. Its antigen remains unidentified. This receptor was identified in a woman younger than 30 in good health and CMV-seronegative. The chain couples TRBV6-5 to TRBJ2-5; tentatively, D is TRBD1 (6 bases). Sequencing used PBMCs. The CDR3 sequence: CASRQGFRETQYF. CDR3 nucleotide sequence: TGTGCCAGCAGACAGGGATTCCGAGAGACCCAGTACTTC.